Below, 30 T cell receptor beta chains from the same sample are listed, as sequenced in a study of T cells in Graves' hyperthyroidism and ophthalmopathy. Amplified TCR beta CDR3 regions came from RNA transcripts. A first-round RT-PCR of the TCR CDR3 used the HTBI primer set. A single record per CDR3 protein comes from TCRdb applying MiXCR to the multiplex PCR reads. The sample contains 93,000 or so distinct CDR3 sequences, 40% to 50% of which appear only once. Material: blood. Source of these receptors: a man aged 40-49 years with Graves' hyperthyroidism.

V and J are TRBV5-1 and TRBJ1-1, with D maybe TRBD1 (5 bases). Trimming cost V 4 bases and J 7 bases, with 14 bases left between them. CDR3 length: 13 amino acids. CDR1 is SGHRS and CDR2 is YFSETQ in the germline V gene. The CDR3 sequence is CASSNPGGDEAFF. As DNA, the CDR3 is TGCGCCAGCAGCAACCCCGGGGGGGATGAAGCTTTCTTT.

This clonotype was seen a single time. The V gene is TRBV7-6, the J gene TRBJ2-1; 9 bases align to TRBD2. Germline V gene data show CDR1 as SGHVS and CDR2 as FNYEAQ. The CDR3 loop spans 15 amino acids. V lost 3 bases, J lost 3 bases, and 3 bases stayed unmatched. CDR3 DNA sequence: TGTGCCAGCAGCTTGACTAGCGGACACTACAATGAGCAGTTCTTC. Its protein is CASSLTSGHYNEQFF.

There are many counts of this clonotype. V is TRBV5-8 and J is TRBJ1-6, with 7 bases fitting TRBD1. With V trimmed by 4 bases and J by 7 bases, 5 bases remained unmatched. CDR1 is SGHTS, CDR2 YDEGEE, per germline. The CDR3 runs 14 residues. The CDR3 protein is CASSRTGGNSPLHF. The DNA for the CDR3 is TGTGCCAGCAGCCGGACAGGCGGCAATTCACCCCTCCACTTT.

The rearrangement joins TRBV10-3 to TRBJ1-6, with D perhaps matching TRBD1 (5 bases). Per germline, CDR1 ENHRY and CDR2 SYGVKD. This CDR3 spans 15 amino acids. The V and J ends lost 6 bases and 2 bases respectively, with 11 bases between them. The CDR3 reads CAISPTGAYNSPLHF. Here the CDR3 DNA reads TGTGCCATCAGCCCAACAGGAGCCTATAATTCACCCCTCCACTTT.

In the case of this clonotype: A much larger clone differs from this one at a single base, so this may be a read error. The chain recombines TRBV7-2 with TRBJ2-2; 8 bases fit TRBD2. The CDR3 spans 17 residues. Trimming at V came to 4 bases and at J to 4 bases, leaving 11 bases not matched to a gene. Germline CDR1 and CDR2: SGHTA and FQGNSA. CDR3 DNA: TGTGCCAGCAGCTCCCCAGAAAGCGGGAGTAGCACCGGGGAGCTGTTTTTT. Amino acids: CASSSPESGSSTGELFF.

In its sample, this clonotype was seen once. The chain joins TRBV11-2 to TRBJ1-2; weak D call: TRBD1 (6 bases). The V gene's germline CDR1 is SGHAT and CDR2 FQNNGV. V was pared by 6 bases and J by 4 bases, with 12 bases between. The CDR3 loop spans 13 amino acids. The CDR3 protein is CASRRGDSYGYTF. CDR3 nucleotides: TGTGCCAGCAGGAGGGGGGATAGCTATGGCTACACCTTC.

This clonotype was seen repeatedly, ten times or more. V gene TRBV9 combines with J gene TRBJ2-1; no clear D gene. Germline lookup yields CDR1 SGDLS and CDR2 YYNGEE. The CDR3 covers 11 residues. Trimming removed 3 bases at V and 5 bases at J, with 3 bases between. The CDR3 bases are TGTGCCAGCAGCGCAGACAATGAGCAGTTCTTC. Translating it yields CASSADNEQFF.

In this sample, this clonotype turned up many times. This chain uses TRBV12-3 or TRBV12-4 with TRBJ1-5; a possible D gene is TRBD1 (6 bases). V was clipped by 6 bases and J by 3 bases, with 12 bases between them. The CDR3 runs to 14 residues. CDR3 protein: CASSKTGSNQPQHF. CDR3 nucleotide sequence: TGTGCCAGCAGCAAAACAGGGTCCAATCAGCCCCAGCATTTT.

V gene TRBV7-8 combines with J gene TRBJ2-7, with TRBD2 matching 9 bases. Unmatched junction bases numbered 12, after V lost 10 bases and J lost 5 bases. The V gene's germline CDR1 is SGHVS and CDR2 FQNEAQ. CDR3 length equals 14 residues. CDR3 sequence: CATGERGDWDEQYF. The CDR3 DNA reads TGTGCCACAGGGGAGCGGGGGGATTGGGACGAGCAGTACTTC.

This clonotype has at least ten counts. This sequence joins TRBV19 and TRBJ1-1, with D unresolved. The CDR3 extends over 13 amino acids. CDR1 LNHDA and CDR2 SQIVND come from the germline V gene (reference sequence). Trimming stripped 5 bases from V and 1 base from J, with 8 bases between. The CDR3 loop reads CASSFGPNTEAFF. The DNA of the CDR3 is TGTGCCAGTAGTTTCGGCCCGAACACTGAAGCTTTCTTT.

This clonotype was found many times. The chain links TRBV12-3 or TRBV12-4 to TRBJ1-6; D uncertain. Deletions cut 5 bases from V and 7 bases from J, with 9 bases between. This CDR3 has 13 amino acids. The CDR3 spells CASSNIGNSPLHF. CDR3 DNA: TGTGCCAGCAGTAATATCGGCAATTCACCCCTCCACTTT.

Of note for this clonotype: Without the conserved terminal phenylalanine or tryptophan, this CDR3 likely stems from a read error. This chain joins TRBV12-5 and TRBJ2-6; the D is unclear. Germline-derived CDR1 and CDR2 are LGHNT and FRNRAP. Trimming took off 3 bases at V and 3 bases at J, with 3 bases between the two ends. CDR3 length equals 13 residues. The DNA of the CDR3 is TGTGCTAGTGGTTTATATGGGGCCAACGTCCTGACTCTC. Its protein is CASGLYGANVLTL.

The gene calls are TRBV11-1 and TRBJ2-7, with D possibly being TRBD1 (6 bases). This CDR3 has 15 residues. Germline V gene sequence: CDR1 SGHAT, CDR2 FQDESV (reference sequence). V was cut by 5 bases and J by 4 bases, with 18 bases left in between. The CDR3 region is CASSTSETGLYEQYF. The CDR3, as DNA: TGTGCCAGCAGCACCTCCGAAACAGGGCTGTACGAGCAGTACTTC.

The V and J genes are TRBV10-3 and TRBJ2-1, with D maybe TRBD2 (5 bases). V lost 8 bases and J 8 bases, leaving 16 bases between the germline ends. Germline assignment: CDR1 ENHRY and CDR2 SYGVKD. The CDR3 spans 13 residues. The chain's CDR3 is CAIGSTGMDEQFF. CDR3 sequence (DNA): TGTGCCATCGGTTCCACCGGGATGGATGAGCAGTTCTTC.

V usage is TRBV10-1 and J usage is TRBJ2-2, with D perhaps matching TRBD2 (6 bases). Germline V lookup: CDR1 WNHNN, CDR2 SYGVQD (reference sequence). This CDR3 region has 12 residues. The CDR3 DNA is TGCGTCACCGGGAGTTCCACCGGGGAGCTGTTTTTT. Its translation is CVTGSSTGELFF.

Note on this clonotype: Mismatch with germline at one junction end may stem from a read error. The chain links TRBV7-2 to TRBJ2-7; D may be TRBD1 or TRBD2 (5 bases each). CDR3 size: 15 residues. The germline CDR1 and CDR2 sequences are SGHTA and FQGNSA. The CDR3 protein is CASSLAGWGSGEQYF. DNA for the CDR3: TGTGCCAGCAGCCTAGCCGGGTGGGGGTCCGGGGAGCAGTACTTC.

The chain uses TRBV7-9 and TRBJ1-1; 8 positions match TRBD1. The ends lost 4 bases at V and 0 bases at J; junction bases unmatched: 7. Germline CDR1 SEHNR, CDR2 FQNEAQ (reference sequence). The CDR3 has 16 residues. The chain's CDR3 is CASSYWTGTMNTEAFF. The CDR3 DNA reads as TGTGCCAGCAGCTACTGGACAGGGACGATGAACACTGAAGCTTTCTTT.

This clonotype was seen ten or more times. The chain links TRBV29-1 to TRBJ1-2; maybe TRBD1 (5 bases). Germline V lookup: CDR1 SQVTM, CDR2 ANQGSEA. The CDR3 loop spans 14 amino acids. The V gene lost 3 bases and the J gene lost 4 bases, with 15 bases spanning the gap. DNA of the CDR3: TGCAGCGTTGAGGGTCAGGGTGCGGGCTATGGCTACACCTTC. Its translation: CSVEGQGAGYGYTF.

The chain uses TRBV29-1 and TRBJ2-3; no definite D call. This CDR3 has 14 amino acids. Trimming removed 7 bases from V and 2 bases from J, with 16 bases in between. CDR1 SQVTM and CDR2 ANQGSEA come from the germline V gene. This CDR3 is CSADPTVSTDTQYF. CDR3 bases: TGCAGCGCCGATCCCACAGTATCCACAGATACGCAGTATTTT.

This clonotype was observed once. The chain combines TRBV29-1 with TRBJ2-5; tentatively, D is TRBD2 (6 bases). CDR1 SQVTM and CDR2 ANQGSEA come from the germline V gene. Trimming shortened V by 6 bases and J by 2 bases, and 13 bases separated the two germline ends. CDR3 size: 13 residues. CDR3 bases: TGCAGCGTAGAGGGGAGCGGGCAAGAGACCCAGTACTTC. Its translation is CSVEGSGQETQYF.

Concerning this clonotype itself: The junction and the germline gene differ at one end; a read error may be behind it. This chain joins TRBV5-1 and TRBJ1-6; D may be TRBD1 (5 bases). CDR1 is SGHRS and CDR2 is YFSETQ in the germline V gene. The CDR3 is made up of 17 amino acids. CDR3 sequence (DNA): TGCGCCGGCAGCTCCGACAGTATAAGCTCCTATAATTCACCCCTCCACTTT. Amino acid sequence: CAGSSDSISSYNSPLHF. Using reference TRBV5-1 and TRBJ1-6 for the parts outside the CDR3, the full variable domain is KAGVTQTPRYLIKTRGQQVTLSCSPISGHRSVSWYQQTPGQGLQFLFEYFSETQRNKGNFPGRFSGRQFSNSRSEMNVSTLELGDSALYLCAGSSDSISSYNSPLHFGNGTRLTVT.

Of note for this clonotype: Since a much larger clone is just one base distant, this may be a read error. V gene TRBV6-1 combines with J gene TRBJ1-5; no clear D gene. The V and J ends lost 8 bases and 3 bases respectively, with 17 bases between them. This CDR3 is built from 15 residues. In germline, CDR1 is MNHNS, CDR2 SASEGT. CDR3 loop: CASDSAGSINQPQHF. The DNA of the CDR3 is TGTGCCAGCGACTCAGCCGGGAGTATCAATCAGCCCCAGCATTTT.

This clonotype was counted ten times or more. At one end, the junction sequence differs from germline, possibly due to a read error. The chain couples TRBV7-7 to TRBJ1-5; TRBD1 is a possible D gene (6 bases). This CDR3 region has 14 residues. CDR1 is SSHAT and CDR2 is FNYEAQ in the germline V gene (reference sequence). Written as DNA, the CDR3 is TGTGCTAGCAGCTTATGGACAGTCTGGCAGCCCCAGCATTTT. Translating gives CASSLWTVWQPQHF.

This clonotype showed up many times. This rearrangement joins TRBV5-1 to TRBJ2-3; D call uncertain. The ends were cut back, 0 bases at V and 0 bases at J, with 5 bases in the middle. Germline loops: CDR1 SGHRS, CDR2 YFSETQ. This CDR3 is built from 14 residues. The CDR3 reads CASSLATSTDTQYF. The CDR3 DNA is TGCGCCAGCAGCTTGGCGACTAGCACAGATACGCAGTATTTT.

J is TRBJ1-6 and V is TRBV11-2; 7 bases fit TRBD1. V shed 1 base, J shed 5 bases, and the junction held 2 bases outside the gene matches. The CDR3 covers 15 residues. Germline V gene lookup returns CDR1 SGHAT and CDR2 FQNNGV. DNA of the CDR3: TGTGCCAGCAGCTTAGTGGGGACAGATAATTCACCCCTCCACTTT. Residues: CASSLVGTDNSPLHF.

The sample holds many counts of this clonotype. The chain has TRBV2 and TRBJ1-1, with TRBD1 matching over 10 bases. The V segment lost 0 bases and the J segment 7 bases; nucleotides outside the gene matches: 8. The CDR3 covers 16 residues. The germline V gene has CDR1 SNHLY and CDR2 FYNNEI. In nucleotides, the CDR3 is TGTGCCAGCAGTGAAGCGCTTTGGACAGGGGGAAGTGAAGCTTTCTTT. It translates to CASSEALWTGGSEAFF.

There are many counts of this clonotype. The gene calls are TRBV9 and TRBJ2-1; weak D call: TRBD2 (6 bases). Trimming cost V 0 bases and J 5 bases, with 15 bases left between them. Germline loops: CDR1 SGDLS, CDR2 YYNGEE. The CDR3 contains 16 residues. The CDR3 nucleotides read TGTGCCAGCAGCGTAGGAGGACTACTCGAGAACAATGAGCAGTTCTTC. Protein product: CASSVGGLLENNEQFF.

Comments on this clonotype: One end of the junction varies from germline; a read error may be responsible. The V call is TRBV20-1, the J call TRBJ2-7, with TRBD2 as a possible D gene (5 bases). The CDR3 length is 14 residues. Germline V CDR1 and CDR2: DFQATT, SNEGSKA (reference sequence). The CDR3 nucleotides read TGCAGTGCTAGAGACGGCCCGGAGTCCGGGGAGCTGTACTTC. The encoded protein is CSARDGPESGELYF.

This clonotype was seen only a few times. Since a much larger clone is just one base distant, this may be a read error. This sequence joins TRBV5-5 and TRBJ2-5, with unresolved D. Germline CDR1 is SGHKS and CDR2 is YYEKEE (reference sequence). CDR3 length equals 14 residues. V lost 4 bases, J lost 4 bases, and 14 bases lay in between. The CDR3 sequence is CASSPGFSAETQYF. CDR3 coding DNA: TGTGCCAGCAGCCCTGGTTTTTCCGCAGAGACCCAGTACTTC. Full variable domain (outside the CDR3, taken from reference TRBV5-5 and TRBJ2-5): DAGVTQSPTHLIKTRGQQVTLRCSPISGHKSVSWYQQVLGQGPQFIFQYYEKEERGRGNFPDRFSARQFPNYSSELNVNALLLGDSALYLCASSPGFSAETQYFGPGTRLLVL.

This clonotype came up many times. The chain carries TRBV3-1 and TRBJ2-5; D remains ambiguous. The V end was cut by 8 bases, the J end by 2 bases, with 3 bases between. CDR1 is LGHDT, CDR2 YNNKEL, per germline (reference sequence). The CDR3 length is 10 residues. CDR3 DNA sequence: TGTGCCAGCGGGCAAGAGACCCAGTACTTC. It is translated as CASGQETQYF.